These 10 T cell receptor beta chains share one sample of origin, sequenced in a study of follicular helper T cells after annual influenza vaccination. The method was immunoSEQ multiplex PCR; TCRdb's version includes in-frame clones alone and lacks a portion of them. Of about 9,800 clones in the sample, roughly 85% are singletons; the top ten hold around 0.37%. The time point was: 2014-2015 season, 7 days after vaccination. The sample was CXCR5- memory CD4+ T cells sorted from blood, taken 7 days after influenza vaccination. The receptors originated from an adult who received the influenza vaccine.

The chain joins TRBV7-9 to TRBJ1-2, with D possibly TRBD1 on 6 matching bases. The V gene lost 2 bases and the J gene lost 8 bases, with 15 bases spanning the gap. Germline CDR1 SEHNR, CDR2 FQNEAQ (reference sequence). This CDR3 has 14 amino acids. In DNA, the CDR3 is TGTGCCAGCAGCTTACGGTCAGGGGCTGAAGGCTACACCTTC. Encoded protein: CASSLRSGAEGYTF.

Here the CDR3 reads CASKESVGDGYTF. The DNA of the CDR3 is TGCGCCAGCAAGGAAAGTGTTGGGGACGGCTACACCTTC. This chain joins TRBV5-1 and TRBJ1-2, with D possibly TRBD1 on 5 matching bases. CDR1 SGHRS and CDR2 YFSETQ come from the germline V gene. Trimming removed 6 bases from V and 8 bases from J, with 17 bases in between. This CDR3 is built from 13 residues.

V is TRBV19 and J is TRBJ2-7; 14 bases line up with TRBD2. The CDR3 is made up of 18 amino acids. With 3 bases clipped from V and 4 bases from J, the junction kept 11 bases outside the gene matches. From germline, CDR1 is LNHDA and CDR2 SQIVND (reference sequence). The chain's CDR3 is CASSIRGTSGGRGYEQYF. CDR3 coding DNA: TGTGCCAGTAGTATCCGTGGGACTAGCGGGGGCCGCGGTTACGAGCAGTACTTC.

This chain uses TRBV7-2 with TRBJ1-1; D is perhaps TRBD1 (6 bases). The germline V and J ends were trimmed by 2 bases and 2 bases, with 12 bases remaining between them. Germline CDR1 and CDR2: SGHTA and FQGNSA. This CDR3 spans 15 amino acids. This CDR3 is CASSLTGTLNTEAFF. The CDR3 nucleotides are TGTGCCAGCAGCTTAACCGGGACACTTAACACTGAAGCTTTCTTT. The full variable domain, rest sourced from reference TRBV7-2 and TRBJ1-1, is GAGVSQSPSNKVTEKGKDVELRCDPISGHTALYWYRQSLGQGLEFLIYFQGNSAPDKSGLPSDRFSAERTGGSVSTLTIQRTQQEDSAVYLCASSLTGTLNTEAFFGQGTRLTVV.

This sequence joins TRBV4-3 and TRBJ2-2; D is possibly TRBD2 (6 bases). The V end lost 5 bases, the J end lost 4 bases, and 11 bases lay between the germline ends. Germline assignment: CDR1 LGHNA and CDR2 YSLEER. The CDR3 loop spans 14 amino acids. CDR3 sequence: CASSYAGITGELFF. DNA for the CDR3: TGCGCCAGCAGCTATGCGGGGATCACCGGGGAGCTGTTTTTT.

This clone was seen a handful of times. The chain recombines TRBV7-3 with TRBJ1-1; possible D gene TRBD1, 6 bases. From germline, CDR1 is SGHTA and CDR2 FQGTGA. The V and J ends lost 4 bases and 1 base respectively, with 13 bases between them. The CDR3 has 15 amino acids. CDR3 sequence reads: CASSSKGGGNTEAFF. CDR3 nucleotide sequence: TGTGCCAGCAGCTCAAAAGGAGGGGGGAACACTGAAGCTTTCTTT.

CDR3 DNA sequence: TGCAGTGCTCCCTACAATGAGCAGTTCTTC. Amino acid sequence: CSAPYNEQFF. V usage is TRBV20-1 and J usage is TRBJ2-1; D not resolved. This CDR3 has 10 residues. CDR1 and CDR2 from the germline V gene are DFQATT and SNEGSKA (reference sequence). The V end was cut by 5 bases, the J end by 2 bases, with 1 base between.

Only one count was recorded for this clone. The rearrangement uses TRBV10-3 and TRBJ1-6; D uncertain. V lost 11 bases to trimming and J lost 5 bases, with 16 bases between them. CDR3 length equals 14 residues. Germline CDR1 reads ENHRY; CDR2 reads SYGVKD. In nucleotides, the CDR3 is TGTGCCTCCTCAAAGGGAGCCAATAATTCACCCCTCCACTTT. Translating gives CASSKGANNSPLHF.

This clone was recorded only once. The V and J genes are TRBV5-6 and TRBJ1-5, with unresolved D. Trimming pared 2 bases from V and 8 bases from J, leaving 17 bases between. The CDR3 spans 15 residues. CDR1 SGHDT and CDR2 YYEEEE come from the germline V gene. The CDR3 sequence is CASSLRSALFKPQHF. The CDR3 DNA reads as TGTGCCAGCAGCTTACGGAGTGCCTTGTTTAAGCCCCAGCATTTT. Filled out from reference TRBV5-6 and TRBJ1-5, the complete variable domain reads DAGVTQSPTHLIKTRGQQVTLRCSPKSGHDTVSWYQQALGQGPQFIFQYYEEEERQRGNFPDRFSGHQFPNYSSELNVNALLLGDSALYLCASSLRSALFKPQHFGDGTRLSIL.

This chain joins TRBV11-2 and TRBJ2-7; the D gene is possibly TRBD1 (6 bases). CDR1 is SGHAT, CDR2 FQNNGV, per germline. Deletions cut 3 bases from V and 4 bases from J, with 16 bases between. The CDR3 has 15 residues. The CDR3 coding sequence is TGTGCCAGCAGCTTGGACAGTTACTTGTCGTACGAGCAGTACTTC. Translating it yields CASSLDSYLSYEQYF.